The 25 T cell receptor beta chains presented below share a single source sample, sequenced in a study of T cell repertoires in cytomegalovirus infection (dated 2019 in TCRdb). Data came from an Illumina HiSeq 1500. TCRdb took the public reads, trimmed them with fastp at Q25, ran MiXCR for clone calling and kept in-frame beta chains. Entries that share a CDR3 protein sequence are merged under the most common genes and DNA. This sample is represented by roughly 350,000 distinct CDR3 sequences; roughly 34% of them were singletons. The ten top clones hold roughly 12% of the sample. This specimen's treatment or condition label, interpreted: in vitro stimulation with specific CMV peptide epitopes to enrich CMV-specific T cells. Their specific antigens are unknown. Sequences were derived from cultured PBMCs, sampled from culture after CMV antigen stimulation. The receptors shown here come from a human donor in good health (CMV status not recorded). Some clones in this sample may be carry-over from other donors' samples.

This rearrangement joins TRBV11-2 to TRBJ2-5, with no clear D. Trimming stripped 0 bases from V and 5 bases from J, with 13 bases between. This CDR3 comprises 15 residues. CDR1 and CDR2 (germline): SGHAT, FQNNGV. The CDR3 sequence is CASSLDGAPGETQYF. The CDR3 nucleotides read TGTGCCAGCAGCTTAGATGGAGCTCCCGGGGAGACCCAGTACTTC.

CDR3 amino acids: CASSYSRYAGVGTEAFF. CDR3 in DNA: TGTGCCAGCAGTTACTCCAGATATGCAGGGGTAGGGACTGAAGCTTTCTTT. V is TRBV6-8 and J is TRBJ1-1; D possibly corresponds to TRBD1 (6 bases). The CDR3 is made up of 17 amino acids. The V gene's germline CDR1 is MNHGY and CDR2 SAAAGT. The V and J ends lost 0 bases and 5 bases respectively, with 19 bases between them.

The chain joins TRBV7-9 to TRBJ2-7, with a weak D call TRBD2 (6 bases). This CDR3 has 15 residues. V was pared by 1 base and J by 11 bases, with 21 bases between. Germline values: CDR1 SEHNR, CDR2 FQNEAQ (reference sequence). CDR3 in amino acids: CASSLGEGTGVGEYV. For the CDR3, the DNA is TGTGCCAGCAGCTTAGGTGAAGGGACGGGGGTTGGAGAGTACGTC.

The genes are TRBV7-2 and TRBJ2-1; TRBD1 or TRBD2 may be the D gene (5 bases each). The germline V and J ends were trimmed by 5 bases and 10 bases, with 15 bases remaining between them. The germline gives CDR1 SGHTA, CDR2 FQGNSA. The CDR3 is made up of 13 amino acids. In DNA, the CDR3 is TGTGCCAGCAGCCCCCGACGGGGCCCGGAGCAGTTCTTC. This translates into CASSPRRGPEQFF. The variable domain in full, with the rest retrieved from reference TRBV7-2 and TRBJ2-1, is GAGVSQSPSNKVTEKGKDVELRCDPISGHTALYWYRQSLGQGLEFLIYFQGNSAPDKSGLPSDRFSAERTGGSVSTLTIQRTQQEDSAVYLCASSPRRGPEQFFGPGTRLTVL.

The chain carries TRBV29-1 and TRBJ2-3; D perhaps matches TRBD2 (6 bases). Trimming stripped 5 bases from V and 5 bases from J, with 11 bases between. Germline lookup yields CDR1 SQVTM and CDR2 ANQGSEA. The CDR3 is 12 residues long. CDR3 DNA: TGCAGCGTTCGGGAGTTGGTAGATACGCAGTATTTT. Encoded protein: CSVRELVDTQYF.

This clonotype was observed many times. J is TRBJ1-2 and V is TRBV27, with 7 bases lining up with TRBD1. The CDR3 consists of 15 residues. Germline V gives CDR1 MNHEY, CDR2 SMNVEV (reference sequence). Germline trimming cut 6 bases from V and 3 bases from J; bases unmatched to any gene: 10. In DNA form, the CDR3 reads TGTGCCAGCAGACCGACAGGGTTGGTCGACTATGGCTACACCTTC. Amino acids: CASRPTGLVDYGYTF.

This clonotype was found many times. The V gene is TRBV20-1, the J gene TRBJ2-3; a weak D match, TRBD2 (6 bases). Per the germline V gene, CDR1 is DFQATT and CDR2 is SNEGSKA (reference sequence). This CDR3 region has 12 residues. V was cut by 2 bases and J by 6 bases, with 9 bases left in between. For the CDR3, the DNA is TGCAGTGCTAGAAAGGCGGGGGATACGCAGTATTTT. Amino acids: CSARKAGDTQYF.

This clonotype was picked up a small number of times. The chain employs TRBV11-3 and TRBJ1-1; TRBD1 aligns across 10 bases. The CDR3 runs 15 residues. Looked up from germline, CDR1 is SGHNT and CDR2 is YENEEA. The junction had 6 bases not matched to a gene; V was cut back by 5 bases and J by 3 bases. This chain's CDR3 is CASSLRQGAYTEAFF. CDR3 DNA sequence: TGTGCCAGCAGCCTTAGACAGGGGGCGTACACTGAAGCTTTCTTT.

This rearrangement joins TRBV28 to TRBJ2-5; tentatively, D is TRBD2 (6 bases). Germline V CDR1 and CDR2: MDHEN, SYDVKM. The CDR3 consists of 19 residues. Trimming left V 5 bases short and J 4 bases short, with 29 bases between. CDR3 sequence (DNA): TGTGCCAGCAGTGGACGGGGAGGATCAACCAAATACCGAAGAGAGACCCAGTACTTC. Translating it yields CASSGRGGSTKYRRETQYF. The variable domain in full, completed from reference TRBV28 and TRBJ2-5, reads DVKVTQSSRYLVKRTGEKVFLECVQDMDHENMFWYRQDPGLGLRLIYFSYDVKMKEKGDIPEGYSVSREKKERFSLILESASTNQTSMYLCASSGRGGSTKYRRETQYFGPGTRLLVL.

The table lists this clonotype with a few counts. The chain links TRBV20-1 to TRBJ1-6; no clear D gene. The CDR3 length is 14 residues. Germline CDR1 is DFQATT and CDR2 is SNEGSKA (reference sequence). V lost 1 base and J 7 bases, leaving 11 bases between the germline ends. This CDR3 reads CSARAPLGNSPLHF. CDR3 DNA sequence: TGCAGTGCTAGAGCCCCTTTAGGGAATTCACCCCTCCACTTT.

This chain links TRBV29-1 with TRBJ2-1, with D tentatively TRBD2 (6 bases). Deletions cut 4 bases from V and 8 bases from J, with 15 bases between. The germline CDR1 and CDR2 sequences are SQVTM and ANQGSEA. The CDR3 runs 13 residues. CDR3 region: CSVGASGRYEQFF. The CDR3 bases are TGCAGCGTTGGGGCTTCAGGGAGGTATGAGCAGTTCTTC.

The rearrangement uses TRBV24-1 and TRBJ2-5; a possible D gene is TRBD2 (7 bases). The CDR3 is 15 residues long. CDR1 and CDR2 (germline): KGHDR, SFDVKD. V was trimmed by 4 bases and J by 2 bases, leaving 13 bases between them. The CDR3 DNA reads TGTGCCACCAGTGAGGGGGGGGCCCGGCAAGAGACCCAGTACTTC. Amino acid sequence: CATSEGGARQETQYF.

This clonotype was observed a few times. DNA of the CDR3: TGCGCCAGCAGCCAAGGACAGGGGGGGGGCGAGCAGTACTTC. Translation: CASSQGQGGGEQYF. This chain uses TRBV4-1 with TRBJ2-7; the match to TRBD1 covers 9 bases. The CDR3 spans 14 residues. Germline-derived CDR1 and CDR2 are MGHRA and YSYEKL. V was clipped by 1 base and J by 6 bases; unmatched bases: 4.

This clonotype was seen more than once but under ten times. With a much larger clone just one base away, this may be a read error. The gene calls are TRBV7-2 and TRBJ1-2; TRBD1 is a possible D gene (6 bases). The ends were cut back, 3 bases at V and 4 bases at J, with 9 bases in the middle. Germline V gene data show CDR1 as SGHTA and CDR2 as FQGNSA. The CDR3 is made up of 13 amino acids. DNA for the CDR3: TGTGCCAGCAGCTTTGGACAGCTCTATGGCTACACCTTC. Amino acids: CASSFGQLYGYTF.

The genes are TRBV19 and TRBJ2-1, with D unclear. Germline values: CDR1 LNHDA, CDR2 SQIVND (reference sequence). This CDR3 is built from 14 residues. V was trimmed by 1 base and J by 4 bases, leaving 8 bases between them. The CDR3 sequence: CASSIGPNYNEQFF. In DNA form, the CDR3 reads TGTGCCAGTAGTATAGGTCCAAATTACAATGAGCAGTTCTTC.

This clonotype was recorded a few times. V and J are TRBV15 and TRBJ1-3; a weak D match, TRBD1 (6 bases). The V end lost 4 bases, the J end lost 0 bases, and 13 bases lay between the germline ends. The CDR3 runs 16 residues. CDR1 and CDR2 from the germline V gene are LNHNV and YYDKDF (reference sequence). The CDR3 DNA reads TGTGCCACCAGCACGCATACGGGGGCCTCTGGAAACACCATATATTTT. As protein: CATSTHTGASGNTIYF.

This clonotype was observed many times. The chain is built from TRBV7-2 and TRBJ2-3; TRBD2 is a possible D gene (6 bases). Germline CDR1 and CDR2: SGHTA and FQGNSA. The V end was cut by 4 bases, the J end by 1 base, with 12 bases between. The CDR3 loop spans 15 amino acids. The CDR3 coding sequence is TGTGCCAGCAGCTCGAGGCGGGACGGCACAGATACGCAGTATTTT. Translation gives CASSSRRDGTDTQYF.

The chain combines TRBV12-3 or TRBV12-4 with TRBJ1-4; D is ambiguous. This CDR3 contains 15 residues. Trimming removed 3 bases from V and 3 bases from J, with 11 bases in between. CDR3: CASSLWGRSNEKLFF. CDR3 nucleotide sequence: TGTGCCAGCAGTTTGTGGGGTCGGTCTAATGAAAAACTGTTTTTT.

The CDR3 reads CASRTDPNTEAFF. CDR3 in DNA: TGTGCCAGCAGAACAGACCCGAACACTGAAGCTTTCTTT. The gene calls are TRBV7-3 and TRBJ1-1, with D unresolved. Germline values: CDR1 SGHTA, CDR2 FQGTGA. Trimming shortened V by 6 bases and J by 1 base, and 9 bases separated the two germline ends. CDR3 size: 13 residues.

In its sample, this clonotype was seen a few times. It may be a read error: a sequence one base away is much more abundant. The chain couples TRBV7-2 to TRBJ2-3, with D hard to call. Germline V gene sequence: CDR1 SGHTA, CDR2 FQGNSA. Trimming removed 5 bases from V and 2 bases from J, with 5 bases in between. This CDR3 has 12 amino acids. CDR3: CASSPHTDTQYF. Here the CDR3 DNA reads TGTGCCAGCAGCCCCCACACAGATACGCAGTATTTT.

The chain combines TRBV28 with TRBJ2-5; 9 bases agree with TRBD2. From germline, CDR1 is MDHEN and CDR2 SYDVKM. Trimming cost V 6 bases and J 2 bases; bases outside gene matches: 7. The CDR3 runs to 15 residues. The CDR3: CASSQTSGIQETQYF. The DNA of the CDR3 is TGTGCCAGCAGCCAGACTAGCGGCATACAAGAGACCCAGTACTTC.

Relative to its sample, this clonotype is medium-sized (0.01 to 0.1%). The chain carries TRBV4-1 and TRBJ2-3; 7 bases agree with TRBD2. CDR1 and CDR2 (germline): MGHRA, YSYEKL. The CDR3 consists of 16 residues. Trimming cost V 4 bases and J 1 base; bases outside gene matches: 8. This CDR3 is CASSPIPLAGTDTQYF. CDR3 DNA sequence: TGCGCCAGCAGCCCTATTCCTCTAGCGGGCACAGATACGCAGTATTTT.

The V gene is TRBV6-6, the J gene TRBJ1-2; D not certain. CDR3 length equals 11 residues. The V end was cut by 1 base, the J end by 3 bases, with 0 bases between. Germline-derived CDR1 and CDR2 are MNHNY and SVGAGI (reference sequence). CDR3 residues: CASSYYYGYTF. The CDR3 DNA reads TGTGCCAGCAGTTACTACTATGGCTACACCTTC.

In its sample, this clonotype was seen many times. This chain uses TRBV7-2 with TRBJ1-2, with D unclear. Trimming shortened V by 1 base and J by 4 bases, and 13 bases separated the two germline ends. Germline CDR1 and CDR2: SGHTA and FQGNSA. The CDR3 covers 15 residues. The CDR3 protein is CASSLDRPPPYGYTF. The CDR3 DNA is TGTGCCAGCAGCTTAGATAGGCCTCCCCCCTATGGCTACACCTTC.

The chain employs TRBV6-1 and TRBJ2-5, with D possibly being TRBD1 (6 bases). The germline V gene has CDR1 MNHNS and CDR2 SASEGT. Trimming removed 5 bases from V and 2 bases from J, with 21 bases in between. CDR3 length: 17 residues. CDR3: CASSSESHRDKQETQYF. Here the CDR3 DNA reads TGTGCCAGCAGTAGTGAATCCCACCGGGACAAACAAGAGACCCAGTACTTC.